This T cell receptor (beta chain) came from a study of T-cell reconstitution after alpha-beta-depleted transplantation in children. Notes on the study in general: Day-60 TCRbeta diversity that was high in some patients was derived from surviving recipient T cells and thymic progenitors. At around two months after transplant, the alpha-beta T cells were reportedly derived from several hundred expanded clones that came from non-depleted graft cells. T-cell counts and diversity at one year post-transplant came mainly from newly produced T cells.

TCRbeta library preparation incorporated unique molecular identifiers. MiXCR was run by TCRdb on the PCR reads, yielding one entry per CDR3 protein. In the table there are 190,000 or so distinct CDR3 sequences, about 6% of which are singletons. The sample holds many counts of this clonotype. The antigen remains undetermined. Sequencing was performed on PBMCs, taken before TCRalphabeta/CD19-depleted stem cell transplant. The clonotype comes from a girl less than two years old with combined immunodeficiency, due to receive a stem cell transplant.

The CDR3 loop reads CSASELAGGGPFF. The CDR3 bases are TGCAGTGCTAGTGAACTAGCGGGAGGGGGTCCGTTCTTC. This chain uses TRBV20-1 with TRBJ2-1; 13 nucleotides align to TRBD2. The CDR3 extends over 13 amino acids. The junction had 8 bases not matched to a gene; V was cut back by 3 bases and J by 15 bases. CDR1 and CDR2 (germline): DFQATT, SNEGSKA (reference sequence).